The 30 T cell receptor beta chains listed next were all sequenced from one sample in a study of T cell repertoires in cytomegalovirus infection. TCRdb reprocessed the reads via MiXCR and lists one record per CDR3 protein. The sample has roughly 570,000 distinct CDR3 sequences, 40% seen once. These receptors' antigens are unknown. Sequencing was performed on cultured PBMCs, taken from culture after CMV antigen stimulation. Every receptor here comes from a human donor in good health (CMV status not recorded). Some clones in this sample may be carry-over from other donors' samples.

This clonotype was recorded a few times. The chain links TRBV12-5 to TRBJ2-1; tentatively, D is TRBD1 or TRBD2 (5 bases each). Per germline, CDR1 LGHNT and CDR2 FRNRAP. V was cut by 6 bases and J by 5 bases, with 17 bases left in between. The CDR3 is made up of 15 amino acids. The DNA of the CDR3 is TGTGCTAGTGGGGGAGCTGAGGGGAGCCACAATGAGCAGTTCTTC. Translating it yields CASGGAEGSHNEQFF.

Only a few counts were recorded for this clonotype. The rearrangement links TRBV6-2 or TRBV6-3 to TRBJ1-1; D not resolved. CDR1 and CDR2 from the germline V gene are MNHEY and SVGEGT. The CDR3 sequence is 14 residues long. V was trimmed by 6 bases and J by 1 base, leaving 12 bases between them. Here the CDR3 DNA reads TGTGCCAGCAGAACACCGAACCGGAACACTGAAGCTTTCTTT. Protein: CASRTPNRNTEAFF.

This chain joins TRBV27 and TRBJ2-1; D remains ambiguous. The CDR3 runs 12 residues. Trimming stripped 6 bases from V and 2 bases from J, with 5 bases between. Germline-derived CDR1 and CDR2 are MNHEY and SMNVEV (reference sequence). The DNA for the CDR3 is TGTGCCAGCAGAAAAACCTACAATGAGCAGTTCTTC. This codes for CASRKTYNEQFF.

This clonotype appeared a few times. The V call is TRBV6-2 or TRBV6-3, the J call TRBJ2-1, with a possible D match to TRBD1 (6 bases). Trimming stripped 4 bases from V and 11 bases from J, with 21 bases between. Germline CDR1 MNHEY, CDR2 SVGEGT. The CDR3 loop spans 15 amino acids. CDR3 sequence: CASSLKGTGQMKQFF. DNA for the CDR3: TGTGCCAGCAGTTTGAAGGGGACGGGACAAATGAAGCAGTTCTTC.

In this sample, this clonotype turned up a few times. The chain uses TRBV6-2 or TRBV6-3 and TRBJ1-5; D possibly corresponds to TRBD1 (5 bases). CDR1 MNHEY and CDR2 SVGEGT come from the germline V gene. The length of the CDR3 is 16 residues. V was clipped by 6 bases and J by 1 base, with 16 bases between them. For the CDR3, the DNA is TGTGCCAGCAGACGAACAGGTGAAGGGAGCAATCAGCCCCAGCATTTT. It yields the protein CASRRTGEGSNQPQHF.

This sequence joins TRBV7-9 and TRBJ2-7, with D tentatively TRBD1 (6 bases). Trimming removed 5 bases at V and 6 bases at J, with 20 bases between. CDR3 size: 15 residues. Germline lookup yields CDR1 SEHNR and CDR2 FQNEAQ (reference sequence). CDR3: CASSTQTGHRGEQYF. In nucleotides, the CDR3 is TGTGCCAGCAGCACCCAAACAGGGCATCGGGGCGAGCAGTACTTC.

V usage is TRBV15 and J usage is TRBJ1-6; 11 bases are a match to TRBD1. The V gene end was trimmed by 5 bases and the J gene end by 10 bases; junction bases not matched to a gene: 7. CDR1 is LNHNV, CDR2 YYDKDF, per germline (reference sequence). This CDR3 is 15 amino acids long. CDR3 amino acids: CATSGRDRGSSPLHF. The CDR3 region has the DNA TGTGCCACCAGCGGCCGGGACAGGGGGAGCTCACCCCTCCACTTT.

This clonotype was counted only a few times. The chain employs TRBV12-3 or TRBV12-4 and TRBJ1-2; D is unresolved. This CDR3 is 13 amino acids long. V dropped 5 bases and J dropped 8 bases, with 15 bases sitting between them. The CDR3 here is CASSTLSSYGYTF. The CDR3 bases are TGTGCCAGCAGTACCCTGTCCTCGTACGGCTACACCTTC.

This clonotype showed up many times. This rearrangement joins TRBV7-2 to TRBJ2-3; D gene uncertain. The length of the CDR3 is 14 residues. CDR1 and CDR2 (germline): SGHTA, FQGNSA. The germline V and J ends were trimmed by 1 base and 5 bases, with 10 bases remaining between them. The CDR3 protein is CASSLESYEDTQYF. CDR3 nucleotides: TGTGCCAGCAGCTTAGAGAGTTACGAAGATACGCAGTATTTT.

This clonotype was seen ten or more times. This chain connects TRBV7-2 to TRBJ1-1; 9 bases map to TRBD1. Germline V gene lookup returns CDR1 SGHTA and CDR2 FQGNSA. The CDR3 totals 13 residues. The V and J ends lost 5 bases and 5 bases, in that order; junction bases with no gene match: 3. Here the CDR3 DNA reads TGTGCCAGCAGCAGACAGGGGGAGACTGAAGCTTTCTTT. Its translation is CASSRQGETEAFF.

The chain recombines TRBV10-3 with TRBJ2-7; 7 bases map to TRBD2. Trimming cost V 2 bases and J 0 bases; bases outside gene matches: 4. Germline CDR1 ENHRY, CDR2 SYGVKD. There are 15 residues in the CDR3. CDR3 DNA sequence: TGTGCCATCAGTGAGATAGCGGGTAACTCCTACGAGCAGTACTTC. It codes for CAISEIAGNSYEQYF.

This chain's CDR3 is CASSLFGPKSTDTQYF. In nucleotides, the CDR3 is TGTGCCAGCAGTTTATTTGGGCCAAAAAGCACAGATACGCAGTATTTT. The chain is built from TRBV27 and TRBJ2-3; D not certain. The CDR3 is made up of 16 amino acids. The ends were cut back, 1 base at V and 0 bases at J, with 11 bases in the middle. The germline CDR1 and CDR2 sequences are MNHEY and SMNVEV (reference sequence).

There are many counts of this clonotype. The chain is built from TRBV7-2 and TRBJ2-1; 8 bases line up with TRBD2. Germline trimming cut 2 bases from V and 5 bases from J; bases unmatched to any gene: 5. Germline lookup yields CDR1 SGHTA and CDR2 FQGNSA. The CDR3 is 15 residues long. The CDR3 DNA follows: TGTGCCAGCAGCTTAACAGCGGGGGAACACAATGAGCAGTTCTTC. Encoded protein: CASSLTAGEHNEQFF. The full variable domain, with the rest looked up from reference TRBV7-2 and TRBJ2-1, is GAGVSQSPSNKVTEKGKDVELRCDPISGHTALYWYRQSLGQGLEFLIYFQGNSAPDKSGLPSDRFSAERTGGSVSTLTIQRTQQEDSAVYLCASSLTAGEHNEQFFGPGTRLTVL.

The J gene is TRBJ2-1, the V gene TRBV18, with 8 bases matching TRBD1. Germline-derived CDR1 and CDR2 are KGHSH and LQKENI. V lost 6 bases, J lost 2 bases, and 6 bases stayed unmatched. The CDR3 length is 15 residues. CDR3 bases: TGTGCCAGCTCTATATCAGGGGGCACCTACAATGAGCAGTTCTTC. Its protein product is CASSISGGTYNEQFF.

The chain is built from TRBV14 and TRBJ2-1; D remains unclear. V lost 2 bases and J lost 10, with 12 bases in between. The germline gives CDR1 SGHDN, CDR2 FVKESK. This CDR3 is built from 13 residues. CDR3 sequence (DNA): TGTGCCAGCAGCCAAAATCGGCGGACCGAGCAGTTCTTC. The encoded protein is CASSQNRRTEQFF.

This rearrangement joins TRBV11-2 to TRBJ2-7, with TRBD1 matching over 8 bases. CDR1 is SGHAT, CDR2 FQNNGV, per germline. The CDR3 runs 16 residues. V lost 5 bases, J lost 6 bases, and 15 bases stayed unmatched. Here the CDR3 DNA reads TGTGCCAGCAGCCTGACAGGGGTCCCCGCTATTTCCGAGCAGTACTTC. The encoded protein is CASSLTGVPAISEQYF. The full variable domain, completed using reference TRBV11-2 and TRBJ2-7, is EAGVAQSPRYKIIEKRQSVAFWCNPISGHATLYWYQQILGQGPKLLIQFQNNGVVDDSQLPKDRFSAERLKGVDSTLKIQPAKLEDSAVYLCASSLTGVPAISEQYFGPGTRLTVT.

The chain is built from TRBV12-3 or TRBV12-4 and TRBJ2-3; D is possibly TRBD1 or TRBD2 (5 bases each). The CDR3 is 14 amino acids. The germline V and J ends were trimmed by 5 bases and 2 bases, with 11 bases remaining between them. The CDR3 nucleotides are TGTGCCAGCAGTCGGGGACGTAACACAGATACGCAGTATTTT. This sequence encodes CASSRGRNTDTQYF.

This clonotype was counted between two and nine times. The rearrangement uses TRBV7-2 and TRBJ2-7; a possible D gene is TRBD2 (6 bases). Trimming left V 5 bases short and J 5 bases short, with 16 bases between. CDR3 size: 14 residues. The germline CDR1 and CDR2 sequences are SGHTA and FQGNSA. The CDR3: CASSHQAGMDEQYF. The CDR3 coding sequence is TGTGCCAGCAGCCACCAGGCGGGGATGGACGAGCAGTACTTC.

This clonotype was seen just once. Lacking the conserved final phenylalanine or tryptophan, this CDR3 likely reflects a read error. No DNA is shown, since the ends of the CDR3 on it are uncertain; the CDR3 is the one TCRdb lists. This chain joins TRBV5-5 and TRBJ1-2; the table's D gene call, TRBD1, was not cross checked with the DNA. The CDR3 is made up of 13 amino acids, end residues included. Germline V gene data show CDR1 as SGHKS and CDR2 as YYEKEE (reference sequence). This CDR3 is CASRLAPGGRWGV.

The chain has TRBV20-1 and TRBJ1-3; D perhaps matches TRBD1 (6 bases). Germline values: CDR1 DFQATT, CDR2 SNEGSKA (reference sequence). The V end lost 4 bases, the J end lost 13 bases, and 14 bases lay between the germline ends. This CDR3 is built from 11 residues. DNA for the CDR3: TGCAGTGCTACGCCAGGGGCCTCAATATATTTT. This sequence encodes CSATPGASIYF.

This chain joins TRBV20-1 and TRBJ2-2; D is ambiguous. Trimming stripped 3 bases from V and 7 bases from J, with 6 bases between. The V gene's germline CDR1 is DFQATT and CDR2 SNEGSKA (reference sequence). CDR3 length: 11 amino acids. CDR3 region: CSASSSGELFF. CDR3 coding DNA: TGCAGTGCTAGCTCGAGCGGGGAGCTGTTTTTT.

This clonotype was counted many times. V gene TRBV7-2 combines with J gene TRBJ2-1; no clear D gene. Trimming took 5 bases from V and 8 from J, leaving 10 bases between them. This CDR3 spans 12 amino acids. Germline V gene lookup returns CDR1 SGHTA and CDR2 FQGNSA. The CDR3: CASSPVVYEQFF. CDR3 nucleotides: TGTGCCAGCAGCCCCGTCGTCTATGAGCAGTTCTTC.

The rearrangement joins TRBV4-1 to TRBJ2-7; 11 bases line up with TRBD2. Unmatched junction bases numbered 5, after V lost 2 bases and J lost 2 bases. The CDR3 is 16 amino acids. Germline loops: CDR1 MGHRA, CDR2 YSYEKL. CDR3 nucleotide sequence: TGCGCCAGCAGCCAAACCGGGACTAGCGGCCCCTACGAGCAGTACTTC. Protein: CASSQTGTSGPYEQYF.

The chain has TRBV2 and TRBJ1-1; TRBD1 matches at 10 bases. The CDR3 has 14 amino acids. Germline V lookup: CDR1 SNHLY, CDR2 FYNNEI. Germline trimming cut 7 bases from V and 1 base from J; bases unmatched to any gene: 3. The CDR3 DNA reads TGTGCCAGCATTAGGGACAGGGGGAACACTGAAGCTTTCTTT. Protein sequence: CASIRDRGNTEAFF. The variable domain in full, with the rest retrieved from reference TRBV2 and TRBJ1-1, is EPEVTQTPSHQVTQMGQEVILRCVPISNHLYFYWYRQILGQKVEFLVSFYNNEISEKSEIFDDQFSVERPDGSNFTLKIRSTKLEDSAMYFCASIRDRGNTEAFFGQGTRLTVV.

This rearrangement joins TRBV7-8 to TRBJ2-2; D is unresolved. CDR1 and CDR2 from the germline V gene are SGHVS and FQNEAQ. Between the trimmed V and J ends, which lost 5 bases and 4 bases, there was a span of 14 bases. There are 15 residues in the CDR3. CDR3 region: CASSAGRLGTGELFF. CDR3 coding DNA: TGTGCCAGCAGCGCTGGACGGTTGGGCACCGGGGAGCTGTTTTTT.

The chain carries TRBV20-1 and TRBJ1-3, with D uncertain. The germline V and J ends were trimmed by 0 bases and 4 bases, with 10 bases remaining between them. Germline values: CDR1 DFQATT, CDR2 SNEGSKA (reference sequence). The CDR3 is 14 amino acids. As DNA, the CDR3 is TGCAGTGCTAGAGATCTAGCCCCCGGAAACACCATATATTTT. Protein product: CSARDLAPGNTIYF.

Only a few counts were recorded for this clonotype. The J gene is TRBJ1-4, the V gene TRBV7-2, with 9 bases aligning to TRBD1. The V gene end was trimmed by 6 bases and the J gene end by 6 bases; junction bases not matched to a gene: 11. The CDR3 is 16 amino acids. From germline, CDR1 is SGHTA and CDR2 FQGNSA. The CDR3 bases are TGTGCCAGCAGGCATACAGGGGGCGCGTACGATGAAAAACTGTTTTTT. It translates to CASRHTGGAYDEKLFF. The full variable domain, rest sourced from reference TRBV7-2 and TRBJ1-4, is GAGVSQSPSNKVTEKGKDVELRCDPISGHTALYWYRQSLGQGLEFLIYFQGNSAPDKSGLPSDRFSAERTGGSVSTLTIQRTQQEDSAVYLCASRHTGGAYDEKLFFGSGTQLSVL.

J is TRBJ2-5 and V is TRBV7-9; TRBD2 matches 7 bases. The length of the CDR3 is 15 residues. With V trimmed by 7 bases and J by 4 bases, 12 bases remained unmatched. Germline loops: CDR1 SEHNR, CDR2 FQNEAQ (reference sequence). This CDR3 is CASKALREIGETQYF. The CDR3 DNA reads TGTGCCAGCAAAGCCCTGCGGGAGATAGGAGAGACCCAGTACTTC.

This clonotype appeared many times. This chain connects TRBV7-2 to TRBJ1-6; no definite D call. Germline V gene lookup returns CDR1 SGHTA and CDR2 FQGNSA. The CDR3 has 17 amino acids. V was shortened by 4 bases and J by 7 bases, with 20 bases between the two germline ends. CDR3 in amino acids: CASSWSGRAQRNSPLHF. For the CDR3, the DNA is TGTGCCAGCAGCTGGAGTGGGAGGGCTCAGAGAAATTCACCCCTCCACTTT.

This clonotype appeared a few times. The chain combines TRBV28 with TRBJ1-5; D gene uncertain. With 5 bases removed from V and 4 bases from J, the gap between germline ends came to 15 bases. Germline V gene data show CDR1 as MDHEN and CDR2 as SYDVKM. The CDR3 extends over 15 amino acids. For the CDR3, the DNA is TGTGCCAGCAGTCAGATGGGAACAGATAATCAGCCCCAGCATTTT. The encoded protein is CASSQMGTDNQPQHF.